This paragraph reports one T cell receptor beta chain. This record comes from a study of blood T cell repertoires in COVID-19. V shed 11 bases and J shed 2 bases, with 16 bases lying between them. Looked up from germline, CDR1 is SEHNR and CDR2 is FQNEAQ (reference sequence). The CDR3 is made up of 13 amino acids. Repertoires were generated with immunoSEQ multiplex PCR, while TCRdb's copy carries only in-frame clones and drops some. The sample carries approximately 150,000 clones, roughly 85% recorded once. This chain links TRBV7-9 with TRBJ2-7, with D tentatively TRBD1 (6 bases). The source of this sequence is an older woman in a cohort exposed to, infected with or recovered from COVID-19 (not recorded which). Input material: PBMCs or T cells enriched from blood (not recorded which). In DNA form, the CDR3 reads TGTGCCGGCTCGGACAGCAATACCTACGAGCAGTACTTC. Translated, it gives CAGSDSNTYEQYF.